Below, 27 T cell receptor beta chains from the same sample are listed, as sequenced in a study of blood T cell repertoires in COVID-19. TCRdb keeps only in-frame clones here, not all; method: immunoSEQ multiplex PCR. This sample has 200,000 to 300,000 clones; 70% to 90% occur once, and the top ten carry 5.5% to 8%. Material: peripheral blood. These receptors were collected from a man aged 60 to 75 with acute or convalescent COVID-19.

This sequence joins TRBV20-1 and TRBJ1-6; D may be TRBD1 (5 bases). The CDR3 is 15 amino acids. V lost 3 bases to trimming and J lost 6 bases, with 15 bases between them. Germline V gene sequence: CDR1 DFQATT, CDR2 SNEGSKA (reference sequence). The DNA of the CDR3 is TGCAGTGCTAGTAGTCCGGGACTTCGTAATTCACCCCTCCACTTT. Translated: CSASSPGLRNSPLHF.

The rearrangement joins TRBV11-2 to TRBJ2-7; no definite D call. The CDR3 is 13 amino acids. Germline CDR1 SGHAT, CDR2 FQNNGV. V lost 3 bases and J 3 bases, leaving 9 bases between the germline ends. The chain's CDR3 is CASSLAPSYEQYF. Here the CDR3 DNA reads TGTGCCAGCAGCTTGGCACCCAGCTACGAGCAGTACTTC.

The chain links TRBV4-1 to TRBJ2-7; 7 positions match TRBD2. The germline V gene encodes CDR1 MGHRA and CDR2 YSYEKL. CDR3 length equals 15 residues. The V segment lost 0 bases and the J segment 0 bases; nucleotides outside the gene matches: 2. For the CDR3, the DNA is TGCGCCAGCAGCCAAGAGGGGGGGGGCTCCTACGAGCAGTACTTC. Its translation: CASSQEGGGSYEQYF.

Here the CDR3 reads CASSSLASNTEAFF. The CDR3 bases are TGTGCCAGCAGCTCTTTGGCTTCGAACACTGAAGCTTTCTTT. V usage is TRBV5-5 and J usage is TRBJ1-1; D unclear. The CDR3 is 14 amino acids. CDR1 and CDR2 (germline): SGHKS, YYEKEE (reference sequence). Trimming shortened V by 3 bases and J by 1 base, and 10 bases separated the two germline ends.

This chain links TRBV3-1 (or the pseudogene TRBV3-2) with TRBJ2-1; 8 bases map to TRBD2. J gave up 8 bases and V 2 bases, and 8 bases lay outside the gene matches. The CDR3 is made up of 15 amino acids. Germline V gene data show CDR1 as LGHDT and CDR2 as YNNKEL (reference sequence). The CDR3 reads CASSQPGRAFYEQFF. The CDR3, as DNA: TGTGCCAGCAGCCAACCCGGGAGGGCCTTTTATGAGCAGTTCTTC.

The chain employs TRBV6-4 and TRBJ2-5; TRBD1 aligns across 7 bases. The V and J ends lost 6 bases and 2 bases, in that order; junction bases with no gene match: 9. CDR1 and CDR2 from the germline V gene are MRHNA and SNTAGT. The CDR3 runs 15 residues. The CDR3 here is CASSPEGGQQETQYF. In nucleotides, the CDR3 is TGTGCCAGCAGCCCCGAAGGGGGCCAGCAAGAGACCCAGTACTTC.

The rearrangement links TRBV5-1 to TRBJ1-1; perhaps TRBD1 as D (5 bases). This CDR3 comprises 14 residues. Per the germline V gene, CDR1 is SGHRS and CDR2 is YFSETQ. Trimming shortened V by 1 base and J by 4 bases, and 11 bases separated the two germline ends. CDR3 loop: CASSLLGGGTEAFF. The DNA for the CDR3 is TGCGCCAGCAGCTTGCTGGGGGGAGGCACTGAAGCTTTCTTT.

The genes are TRBV4-2 and TRBJ2-1, with 9 bases matching TRBD2. V dropped 1 base and J dropped 8; count of bases not matched to a gene: 12. The CDR3 runs to 17 residues. The germline gives CDR1 LGHNA, CDR2 YNFKEQ. This chain's CDR3 is CASSQVSSSGMGDEQFF. The CDR3 DNA is TGTGCCAGCAGCCAAGTCAGTTCTAGCGGGATGGGCGATGAGCAGTTCTTC.

The chain joins TRBV5-5 to TRBJ2-7, with 7 bases fitting TRBD1. Germline V CDR1 and CDR2: SGHKS, YYEKEE (reference sequence). The J segment lost 1 base and the V segment lost 4 bases, leaving 5 bases of the junction unmatched. The CDR3 runs 14 residues. The CDR3 DNA reads as TGTGCCAGCAGCGCTCCGGGACAGTCCTACGAGCAGTACTTC. It codes for CASSAPGQSYEQYF.

This clone came up a few times. The chain combines TRBV14 with TRBJ2-2; possibly TRBD1 for D (6 bases). The length of the CDR3 is 17 residues. With 3 bases removed from V and 4 bases from J, the gap between germline ends came to 18 bases. Germline CDR1 is SGHDN and CDR2 is FVKESK. CDR3: CASSHQSRQEVTGELFF. The CDR3 nucleotides are TGTGCCAGCAGCCACCAGAGTAGACAGGAGGTCACCGGGGAGCTGTTTTTT.

CDR3 sequence (DNA): TGCGCCAGCAGCTTTCGGGACTTTCAACTCACAGATACGCAGTATTTT. This sequence encodes CASSFRDFQLTDTQYF. This rearrangement joins TRBV5-1 to TRBJ2-3; D is perhaps TRBD2 (6 bases). V lost 2 bases and J lost 2, with 15 bases in between. This CDR3 has 16 residues. Looked up from germline, CDR1 is SGHRS and CDR2 is YFSETQ.

The V and J genes are TRBV19 and TRBJ1-4, with 7 bases that match TRBD1. CDR3 length: 14 amino acids. The V gene end was trimmed by 7 bases and the J gene end by 7 bases; junction bases not matched to a gene: 9. Germline V gives CDR1 LNHDA, CDR2 SQIVND (reference sequence). The CDR3 region has the DNA TGTGCCAGTACCGCTACAGGGGATAGTGAAAAACTGTTTTTT. The encoded protein is CASTATGDSEKLFF.

The rearrangement uses TRBV27 and TRBJ2-3, with 11 bases matching TRBD2. The V gene's germline CDR1 is MNHEY and CDR2 SMNVEV (reference sequence). J gave up 5 bases and V 0 bases, and 4 bases lay outside the gene matches. CDR3 length: 16 residues. This CDR3 reads CASSLSTSGMVDTQYF. CDR3 nucleotide sequence: TGTGCCAGCAGTTTATCGACTAGCGGGATGGTAGATACGCAGTATTTT.

The rearrangement joins TRBV6-4 to TRBJ2-2, with a possible D match to TRBD1 (5 bases). This CDR3 has 14 residues. Germline CDR1 reads MRHNA; CDR2 reads SNTAGT. V was cut by 3 bases and J by 3 bases, with 8 bases left in between. The CDR3 reads CASSEQGDTGELFF. The CDR3 coding sequence is TGTGCCAGCAGTGAGCAGGGCGACACCGGGGAGCTGTTTTTT.

V usage is TRBV7-3 and J usage is TRBJ2-5; a weak D match, TRBD2 (5 bases). V gave up 1 base and J gave up 5 bases, with 14 bases separating them. The CDR3 contains 15 residues. Per the germline V gene, CDR1 is SGHTA and CDR2 is FQGTGA. CDR3 loop: CASSLMNHGVETQYF. The CDR3 DNA follows: TGTGCCAGCAGCTTAATGAACCACGGGGTGGAGACCCAGTACTTC.

This rearrangement joins TRBV19 to TRBJ1-1, with 9 bases aligning to TRBD1. This CDR3 has 15 amino acids. V shed 6 bases and J 1 base; nucleotides not matched to a gene: 6. Germline assignment: CDR1 LNHDA and CDR2 SQIVND (reference sequence). Written as DNA, the CDR3 is TGTGCCAGTAGGGCACAGGGGGCGAGGAACACTGAAGCTTTCTTT. Translated, it gives CASRAQGARNTEAFF.

V and J are TRBV9 and TRBJ2-7; unclear D gene. CDR3 length equals 11 residues. Germline values: CDR1 SGDLS, CDR2 YYNGEE. V lost 4 bases to trimming and J lost 4 bases, with 6 bases between them. CDR3 residues: CASSPLYEQYF. The CDR3 DNA reads TGTGCCAGCAGCCCCCTTTACGAGCAGTACTTC.

V usage is TRBV7-3 and J usage is TRBJ2-2; TRBD2 is a possible D gene (6 bases). Germline assignment: CDR1 SGHTA and CDR2 FQGTGA. The CDR3 loop spans 15 amino acids. V shed 2 bases and J shed 6 bases, with 13 bases lying between them. The CDR3 sequence is CASSLGGAGAGELFF. Written as DNA, the CDR3 is TGTGCCAGCAGCTTAGGAGGGGCCGGTGCCGGGGAGCTGTTTTTT.

This chain uses TRBV30 with TRBJ2-4; 8 nucleotides agree with TRBD1. There are 13 residues in the CDR3. V dropped 3 bases and J dropped 8; count of bases not matched to a gene: 6. Looked up from germline, CDR1 is GTSNPN and CDR2 is SVGIG (reference sequence). The DNA of the CDR3 is TGTGCCTGGAGCACCATGACAGGGGACATTCAGTACTTC. Its protein is CAWSTMTGDIQYF.

The chain carries TRBV27 and TRBJ2-1; possible D gene TRBD2, 6 bases. V lost 6 bases and J 4 bases, leaving 10 bases between the germline ends. The CDR3 sequence is 13 residues long. Looked up from germline, CDR1 is MNHEY and CDR2 is SMNVEV (reference sequence). CDR3 region: CASRGTPYNEQFF. The CDR3 DNA is TGTGCCAGCAGAGGGACTCCTTACAATGAGCAGTTCTTC.

This chain connects TRBV28 to TRBJ1-1; D is perhaps TRBD1 (5 bases). The CDR3 length is 17 residues. CDR1 is MDHEN and CDR2 is SYDVKM in the germline V gene. V gave up 1 base and J gave up 5 bases, with 20 bases separating them. The CDR3 sequence is CASSLLPPGVGGTEAFF. CDR3 bases: TGTGCCAGCAGTTTATTACCTCCGGGCGTGGGGGGTACTGAAGCTTTCTTT.

The rearrangement uses TRBV28 and TRBJ1-6; D uncertain. V lost 1 base and J 10 bases, leaving 8 bases between the germline ends. Germline lookup yields CDR1 MDHEN and CDR2 SYDVKM. This CDR3 is built from 13 residues. CDR3 amino acids: CASSLSSNSPLHF. Written as DNA, the CDR3 is TGTGCCAGCAGTTTATCGAGCAACTCACCCCTCCACTTT.

This clone was detected once. The chain uses TRBV7-2 and TRBJ2-3; D call uncertain. Germline V gene data show CDR1 as SGHTA and CDR2 as FQGNSA. CDR3 length: 12 residues. With 6 bases removed from V and 6 bases from J, the gap between germline ends came to 10 bases. The chain's CDR3 is CASSSSLDTQYF. As DNA, the CDR3 is TGTGCCAGCAGTTCCTCACTCGATACGCAGTATTTT.

This chain connects TRBV4-3 to TRBJ2-2, with TRBD1 identical over 8 bases. The J segment lost 3 bases and the V segment lost 3 bases, leaving 6 bases of the junction unmatched. CDR1 is LGHNA, CDR2 YSLEER, per germline. The CDR3 totals 16 residues. The CDR3 DNA reads as TGCGCCAGCAGCCAGTCCAGGGGGCAGTACACCGGGGAGCTGTTTTTT. Protein product: CASSQSRGQYTGELFF.

V is TRBV6-1 and J is TRBJ1-1; possible D gene TRBD1, 6 bases. Germline CDR1 and CDR2: MNHNS and SASEGT. V was pared by 0 bases and J by 1 base, with 9 bases between. There are 15 residues in the CDR3. The CDR3 nucleotides are TGTGCCAGCAGTGAAGCCAGGGGCCCGAACACTGAAGCTTTCTTT. Translated, it gives CASSEARGPNTEAFF.

The gene calls are TRBV29-1 and TRBJ2-1, with D maybe TRBD2 (5 bases). Germline loops: CDR1 SQVTM, CDR2 ANQGSEA. The length of the CDR3 is 13 residues. The V and J ends lost 5 bases and 4 bases respectively, with 12 bases between them. CDR3 protein: CSVRESVYNEQFF. The CDR3 DNA sequence: TGCAGCGTTAGGGAGTCCGTGTACAATGAGCAGTTCTTC.

CDR3 protein: CAIGDSDSGNTIYF. In DNA, the CDR3 is TGTGCCATCGGAGACTCTGACTCTGGAAACACCATATATTTT. V usage is TRBV6-5 and J usage is TRBJ1-3; no firm D call. Trimming left V 10 bases short and J 0 bases short, with 13 bases between. Germline CDR1 reads MNHEY; CDR2 reads SVGAGI. There are 14 residues in the CDR3.